These T cell receptor beta chains were read from a single sample in a study of CD8 T cells in Susac syndrome. TCRdb itself ran the immunoSEQ multiplex PCR reads through MiXCR, one entry per CDR3 protein. The sample yields roughly 200,000 distinct CDR3 sequences, 90% to 95% seen once. Sequencing was carried out using CD4+ T cells from PBMCs. The receptors stem from a human donor with Susac syndrome. Each CDR3 is given without its conserved first and last residue. Clone size is shown for a subset of rows, as once, few, many or a class of expanded clone.

>12|TRBV5-1|.
ASSPQVVPTEAF
>16|TRBV3-1|.
ASSQVRDRSSGANVLT
>17|TRBV20-1|.
SAEPGTSGRGNIVETQY
>13|TRBV5-6|.
ASSAGTGFGTEAF
>11|TRBV29-1|.
SVARQSTGELF
>13|TRBV11-2|once
ASSPPGTLHYEQY
>12|TRBV5-1|.
ASSLTRETYEQY
>12|TRBV5-6|once
ASTPTMGGVEAF
>15|TRBV4-2|.
ASSQAGTGLGSYEQY
>11|TRBV6-2/TRBV6-3|.
ASRQDGNNEQF
>13|TRBV3-1|once
ASSQVGTGAFEQY
>12|TRBV5-8|.
ASSLMDSNTEAF